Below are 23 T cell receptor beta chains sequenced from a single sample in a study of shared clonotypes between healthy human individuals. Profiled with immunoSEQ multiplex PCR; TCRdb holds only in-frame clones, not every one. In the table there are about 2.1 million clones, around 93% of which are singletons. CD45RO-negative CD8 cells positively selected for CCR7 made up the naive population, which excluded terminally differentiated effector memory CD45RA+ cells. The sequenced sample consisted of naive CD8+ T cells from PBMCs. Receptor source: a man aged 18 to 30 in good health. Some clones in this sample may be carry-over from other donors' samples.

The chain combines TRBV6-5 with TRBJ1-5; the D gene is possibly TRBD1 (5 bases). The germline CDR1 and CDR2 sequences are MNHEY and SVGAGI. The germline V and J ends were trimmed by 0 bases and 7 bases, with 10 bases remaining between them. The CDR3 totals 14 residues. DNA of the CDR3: TGTGCCAGCAGTTACTCGAGGGGCGCCCAGCCCCAGCATTTT. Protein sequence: CASSYSRGAQPQHF.

The CDR3 region is CASRELADEQYF. DNA of the CDR3: TGCGCCAGCAGGGAACTAGCGGACGAGCAGTACTTC. The V call is TRBV10-2, the J call TRBJ2-7, with TRBD2 matching over 8 bases. V was pared by 6 bases and J by 5 bases, with 3 bases of the junction left unmatched. CDR3 size: 12 residues. Germline V gene sequence: CDR1 WSHSY, CDR2 SAAADI.

The CDR3 loop is CASSPRDDEQFF. CDR3 bases: TGTGCCAGCAGCCCCAGGGACGATGAGCAGTTCTTC. The rearrangement links TRBV9 to TRBJ2-1, with D perhaps given as TRBD1 or TRBD2 (5 bases each). Germline CDR1 reads SGDLS; CDR2 reads YYNGEE. The CDR3 length is 12 residues. The V end lost 4 bases, the J end lost 8 bases, and 10 bases lay between the germline ends.

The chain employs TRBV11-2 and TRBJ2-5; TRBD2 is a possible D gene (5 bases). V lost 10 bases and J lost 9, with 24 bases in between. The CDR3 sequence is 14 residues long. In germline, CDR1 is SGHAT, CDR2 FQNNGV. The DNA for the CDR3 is TGTGCCACCGGCCCGAGTAGCGAGTCCCGGGCCCAGTACTTC. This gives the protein CATGPSSESRAQYF.

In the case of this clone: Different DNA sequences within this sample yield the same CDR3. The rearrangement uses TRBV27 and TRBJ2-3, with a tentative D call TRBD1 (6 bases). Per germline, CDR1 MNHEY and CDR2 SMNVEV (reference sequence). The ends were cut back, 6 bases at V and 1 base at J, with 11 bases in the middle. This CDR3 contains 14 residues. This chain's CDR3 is CASSLRTGTDTQYF. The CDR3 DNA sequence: TGTGCCAGCAGCCTAAGGACAGGCACAGATACGCAGTATTTT.

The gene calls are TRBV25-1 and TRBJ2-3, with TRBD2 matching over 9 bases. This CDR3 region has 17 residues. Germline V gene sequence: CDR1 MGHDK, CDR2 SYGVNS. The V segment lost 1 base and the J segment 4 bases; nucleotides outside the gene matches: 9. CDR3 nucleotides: TGTGCCAGCAGTGAATCGCCCAGCGGGAGGCCCCCAGATACGCAGTATTTT. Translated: CASSESPSGRPPDTQYF.

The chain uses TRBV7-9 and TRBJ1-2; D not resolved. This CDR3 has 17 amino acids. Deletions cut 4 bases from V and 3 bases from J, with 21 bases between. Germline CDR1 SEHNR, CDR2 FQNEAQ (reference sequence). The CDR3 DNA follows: TGTGCCAGCAGCTCAACCGCCTCGGGGTCTCGAGACTATGGCTACACCTTC. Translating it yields CASSSTASGSRDYGYTF.

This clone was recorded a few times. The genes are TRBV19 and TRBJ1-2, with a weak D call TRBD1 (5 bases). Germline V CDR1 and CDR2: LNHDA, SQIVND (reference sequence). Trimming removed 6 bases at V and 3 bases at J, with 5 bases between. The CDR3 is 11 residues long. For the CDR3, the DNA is TGTGCCAGTAGCAGGGACTATGGCTACACCTTC. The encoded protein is CASSRDYGYTF.

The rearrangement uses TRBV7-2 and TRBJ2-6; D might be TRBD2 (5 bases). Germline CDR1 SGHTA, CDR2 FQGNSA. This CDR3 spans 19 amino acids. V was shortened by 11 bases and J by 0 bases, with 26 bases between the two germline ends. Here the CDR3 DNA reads TGTGCCCACCGGGGAGACGGCTCTAAGACCCGCTCTGGGGCCAACGTCCTGACTTTC. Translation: CAHRGDGSKTRSGANVLTF.

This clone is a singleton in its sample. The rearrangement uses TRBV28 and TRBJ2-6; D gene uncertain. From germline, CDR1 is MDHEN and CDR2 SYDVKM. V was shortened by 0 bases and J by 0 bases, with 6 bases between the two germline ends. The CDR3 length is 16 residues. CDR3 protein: CASSLWGNSGANVLTF. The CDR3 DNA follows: TGTGCCAGCAGTTTATGGGGTAACTCTGGGGCCAACGTCCTGACTTTC.

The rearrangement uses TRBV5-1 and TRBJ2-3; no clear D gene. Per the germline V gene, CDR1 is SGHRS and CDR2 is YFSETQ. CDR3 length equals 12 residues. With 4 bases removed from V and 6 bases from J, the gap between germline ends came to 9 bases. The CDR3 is CASSPSRDTQYF. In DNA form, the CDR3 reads TGCGCCAGCAGCCCCTCTCGGGATACGCAGTATTTT.

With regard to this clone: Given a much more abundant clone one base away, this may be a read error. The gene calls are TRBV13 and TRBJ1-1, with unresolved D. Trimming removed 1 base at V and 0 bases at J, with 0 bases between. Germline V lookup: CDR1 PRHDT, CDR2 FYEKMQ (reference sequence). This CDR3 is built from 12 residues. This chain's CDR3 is CASSLVNTEAFF. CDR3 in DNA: TGTGCCAGCAGCTTAGTGAACACTGAAGCTTTCTTT.

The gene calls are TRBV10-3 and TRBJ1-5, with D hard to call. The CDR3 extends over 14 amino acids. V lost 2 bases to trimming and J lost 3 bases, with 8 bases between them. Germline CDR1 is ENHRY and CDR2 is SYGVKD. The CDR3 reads CAISEGRFNQPQHF. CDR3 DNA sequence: TGTGCCATCAGTGAGGGCAGATTCAATCAGCCCCAGCATTTT.

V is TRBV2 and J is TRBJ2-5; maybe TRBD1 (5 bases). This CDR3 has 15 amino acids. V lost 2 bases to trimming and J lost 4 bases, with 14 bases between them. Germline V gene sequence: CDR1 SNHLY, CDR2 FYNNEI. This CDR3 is CASSERGSFRETQYF. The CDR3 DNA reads TGTGCCAGCAGTGAAAGGGGCTCGTTCCGAGAGACCCAGTACTTC.

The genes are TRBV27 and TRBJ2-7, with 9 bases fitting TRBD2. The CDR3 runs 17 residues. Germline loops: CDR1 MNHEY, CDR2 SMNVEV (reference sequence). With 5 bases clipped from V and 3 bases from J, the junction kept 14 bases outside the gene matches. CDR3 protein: CASSPPGTSLHRYEQYF. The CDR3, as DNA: TGTGCCAGCAGTCCACCTGGGACTAGCCTACACCGCTACGAGCAGTACTTC.

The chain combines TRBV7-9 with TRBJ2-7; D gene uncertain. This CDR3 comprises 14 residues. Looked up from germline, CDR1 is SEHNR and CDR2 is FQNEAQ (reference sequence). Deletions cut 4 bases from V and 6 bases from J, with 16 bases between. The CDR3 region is CASSSEVGWVEQYF. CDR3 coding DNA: TGTGCCAGCAGCTCCGAGGTGGGGTGGGTCGAGCAGTACTTC.

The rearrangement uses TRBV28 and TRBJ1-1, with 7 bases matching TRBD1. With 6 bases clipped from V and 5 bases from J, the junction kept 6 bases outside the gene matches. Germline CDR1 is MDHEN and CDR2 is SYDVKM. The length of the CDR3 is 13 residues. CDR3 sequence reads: CASRDRPRTEAFF. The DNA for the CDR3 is TGTGCCAGCAGGGACAGGCCGAGGACTGAAGCTTTCTTT.

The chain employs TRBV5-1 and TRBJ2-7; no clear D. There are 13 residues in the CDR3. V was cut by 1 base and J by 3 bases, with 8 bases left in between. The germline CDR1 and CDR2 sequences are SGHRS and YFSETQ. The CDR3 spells CASSLYANYEQYF. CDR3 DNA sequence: TGCGCCAGCAGCTTGTACGCTAACTACGAGCAGTACTTC. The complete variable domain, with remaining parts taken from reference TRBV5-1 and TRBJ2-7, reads KAGVTQTPRYLIKTRGQQVTLSCSPISGHRSVSWYQQTPGQGLQFLFEYFSETQRNKGNFPGRFSGRQFSNSRSEMNVSTLELGDSALYLCASSLYANYEQYFGPGTRLTVT.

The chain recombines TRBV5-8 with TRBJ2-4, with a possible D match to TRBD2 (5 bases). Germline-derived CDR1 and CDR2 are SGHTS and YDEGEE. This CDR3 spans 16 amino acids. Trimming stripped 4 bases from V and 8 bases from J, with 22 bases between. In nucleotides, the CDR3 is TGTGCCAGCAGCAAGAGGGCCCCGCACGACCCCGACATTCAGTACTTC. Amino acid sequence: CASSKRAPHDPDIQYF.

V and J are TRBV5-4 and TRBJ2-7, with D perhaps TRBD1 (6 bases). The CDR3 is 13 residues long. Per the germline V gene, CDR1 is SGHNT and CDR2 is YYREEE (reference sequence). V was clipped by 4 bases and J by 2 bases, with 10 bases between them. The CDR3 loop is CASSGDTTYEQYF. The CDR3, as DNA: TGTGCCAGCAGCGGGGACACGACCTACGAGCAGTACTTC.

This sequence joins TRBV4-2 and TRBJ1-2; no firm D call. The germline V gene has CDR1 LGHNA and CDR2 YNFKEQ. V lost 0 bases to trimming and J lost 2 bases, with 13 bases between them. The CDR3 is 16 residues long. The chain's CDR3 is CASSQEGQLVNYGYTF. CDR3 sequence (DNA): TGTGCCAGCAGCCAAGAGGGCCAGCTCGTAAACTATGGCTACACCTTC.

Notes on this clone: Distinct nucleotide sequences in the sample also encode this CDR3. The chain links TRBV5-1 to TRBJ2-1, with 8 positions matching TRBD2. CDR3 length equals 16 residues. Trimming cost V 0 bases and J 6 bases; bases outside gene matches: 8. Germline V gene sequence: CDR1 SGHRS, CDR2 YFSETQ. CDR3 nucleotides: TGCGCCAGCAGCTTGGCGGGTAGCGGGAAACGCAATGAGCAGTTCTTC. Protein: CASSLAGSGKRNEQFF.

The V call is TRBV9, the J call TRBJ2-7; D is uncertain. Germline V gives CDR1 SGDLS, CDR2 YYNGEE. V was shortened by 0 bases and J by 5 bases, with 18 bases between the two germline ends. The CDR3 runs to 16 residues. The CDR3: CASSVGSLAPSNEQYF. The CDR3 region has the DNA TGTGCCAGCAGCGTAGGGAGTCTCGCGCCCAGTAACGAGCAGTACTTC.